The rows below give T cell receptor beta chains drawn from one sample of a study of brain T cells in children with intractable seizures. Sequenced by immunoSEQ multiplex PCR; TCRdb stores in-frame clones only, minus some. The sample records approximately 110,000 clones, 90% to 95% being singletons. Sequences were derived from peripheral blood, sampled at surgery. These receptors all come from a boy younger than two with hemimegalencephaly and intractable seizures. Each CDR3 is given with its conserved first and last residue. A D gene is named only where the DNA matches it firmly.

V: TRBV7-9
D: TRBD1
J: TRBJ1-2
CDR3: CASSRSGQGGGYTF

V: TRBV20-1
D: TRBD2
J: TRBJ2-3
CDR3: CSASLPSGSLTDTQYF

V: TRBV10-3
D: TRBD2
J: TRBJ2-1
CDR3: CAISPGLEGHEQFF

V: TRBV28
D: NA
J: TRBJ1-1
CDR3: CASSLVPPANTEAFF

V: TRBV19
D: NA
J: TRBJ1-5
CDR3: CASSSWQGNQPQHF

V: TRBV9
D: TRBD2
J: TRBJ2-3
CDR3: CASSPRTSTGTDTQYF

V: TRBV6-1
D: TRBD2
J: TRBJ2-3
CDR3: CASSEGVAGGDTQYF

V: TRBV5-1
D: TRBD2
J: TRBJ2-7
CDR3: CASSLMAGGPLEQYF

V: TRBV7-2
D: NA
J: TRBJ2-7
CDR3: CASSLEGSRYRVEQYF

V: TRBV28
D: TRBD1
J: TRBJ1-2
CDR3: CASSFMTGDNYGYTF

V: TRBV6-5
D: NA
J: TRBJ1-3
CDR3: CASSTRANSGNTIYF

V: TRBV6-1
D: TRBD2
J: TRBJ2-1
CDR3: CASSDPGGRGEQFF

V: TRBV2
D: NA
J: TRBJ2-1
CDR3: CASRTDALWNEQFF

V: TRBV15
D: NA
J: TRBJ2-1
CDR3: CATSREGGDNEQFF

V: TRBV28
D: NA
J: TRBJ2-7
CDR3: CASSLGGGGSYEQYF